One sample yielded the 7 T cell receptor beta chains listed below, sequenced in a study of T-cell reconstitution after alpha-beta-depleted transplantation in children. Preparation of the TCRbeta library used unique molecular identifiers. TCRdb re-called the PCR reads with MiXCR, one entry per CDR3 protein. This sample has over 200,000 distinct CDR3 sequences, with approximately 19% found just once. The material sequenced was PBMCs, mostly from graft donor cells, taken 360 days after TCRalphabeta/CD19-depleted stem cell transplant. All receptors come from a male patient between 2 and 10 years old who had a stem cell transplant for acute lymphoblastic leukemia, so the T cells may come from the graft donor.

The table lists this clonotype with a few counts. The gene calls are TRBV11-3 and TRBJ1-1; D is unclear. The germline V and J ends were trimmed by 4 bases and 0 bases, with 9 bases remaining between them. The CDR3 runs 14 residues. Germline V lookup: CDR1 SGHNT, CDR2 YENEEA. For the CDR3, the DNA is TGTGCCAGCAGCTCGGGAGGGATGAACACTGAAGCTTTCTTT. This translates into CASSSGGMNTEAFF.

The genes are TRBV20-1 and TRBJ1-2; no clear D gene. Trimming left V 1 base short and J 3 bases short, with 9 bases between. Germline V gives CDR1 DFQATT, CDR2 SNEGSKA (reference sequence). The CDR3 is 13 residues long. The CDR3 is CSARGSQDYGYTF. The CDR3 nucleotides read TGCAGTGCTAGAGGTTCGCAAGACTATGGCTACACCTTC.

This chain links TRBV20-1 with TRBJ2-3, with 9 nucleotides matching TRBD1. Germline V gene data show CDR1 as DFQATT and CDR2 as SNEGSKA (reference sequence). Germline trimming cut 6 bases from V and 6 bases from J; bases unmatched to any gene: 28. This CDR3 contains 20 residues. CDR3 in amino acids: CSALDRGRDLSGTLQDTQYF. DNA of the CDR3: TGCAGTGCGTTGGACAGGGGAAGGGATCTGTCGGGGACCCTGCAGGATACGCAGTATTTT.

In regard to this clonotype: Relative to the germline gene, one junction end is altered; a read error may explain this. The chain uses TRBV28 and TRBJ2-6, with TRBD2 matching over 9 bases. Germline V CDR1 and CDR2: MDHEN, SYDVKM. The CDR3 has 20 amino acids. The CDR3 DNA sequence: TGTGCCAGCAGCCGAAACACTGTAGCGGGGGTAAGCTCTGGGGCCAACGTCCAGACTTTC. Translation: CASSRNTVAGVSSGANVQTF. The whole variable domain, filled in from reference TRBV28 and TRBJ2-6, reads DVKVTQSSRYLVKRTGEKVFLECVQDMDHENMFWYRQDPGLGLRLIYFSYDVKMKEKGDIPEGYSVSREKKERFSLILESASTNQTSMYLCASSRNTVAGVSSGANVQTFGAGSRLTVL.

This clonotype showed up just a few times. This chain uses TRBV20-1 with TRBJ2-3; either TRBD1 or TRBD2 may fit D (6 bases each). V lost 4 bases, J lost 3 bases, and 11 bases lay in between. Looked up from germline, CDR1 is DFQATT and CDR2 is SNEGSKA (reference sequence). This CDR3 is 13 amino acids long. The CDR3 sequence is CSATEGGTDTQYF. The CDR3 region has the DNA TGCAGTGCTACGGAGGGGGGAACAGATACGCAGTATTTT.

This clonotype was observed a handful of times. This chain uses TRBV20-1 with TRBJ2-3; possibly TRBD1 or TRBD2 for D (6 bases each). Trimming stripped 5 bases from V and 2 bases from J, with 14 bases between. The CDR3 loop spans 14 amino acids. Germline CDR1 reads DFQATT; CDR2 reads SNEGSKA (reference sequence). CDR3 nucleotides: TGCAGTGCTCGGCCGGGGGCCAACACAGATACGCAGTATTTT. The encoded protein is CSARPGANTDTQYF.

This clonotype has only a few counts. The genes are TRBV18 and TRBJ2-2, with D possibly TRBD2 on 5 matching bases. V was pared by 3 bases and J by 0 bases, with 14 bases between. CDR1 and CDR2 from the germline V gene are KGHSH and LQKENI. This CDR3 spans 17 amino acids. CDR3 bases: TGTGCCAGCTCACCGAGAGGGCTAGCATCGAACACCGGGGAGCTGTTTTTT. This translates into CASSPRGLASNTGELFF.